The rows below give T cell receptor beta chains drawn from one sample of a study of cytomegalovirus exposure and HLA in healthy donors. Clones were read by immunoSEQ multiplex PCR, and TCRdb kept only the in-frame ones, dropping some. This sample carries 100,000 to 150,000 clones, with over 1.5% going to the ten biggest clones. Sequencing used PBMCs. The receptor set was obtained from a woman aged 40 to 50 in good health and CMV-seropositive. Both conserved end residues are part of each CDR3. A D gene is named only where the DNA matches it firmly.

v_call,d_call,j_call,cdr3_nt,cdr3_aa
TRBV5-5,TRBD1,TRBJ1-4,TGTGCCAGCAGCTCGACAGGGCGGGTTGAAAAACTGTTTTTT,CASSSTGRVEKLFF
TRBV28,TRBD1,TRBJ1-1,TGTGCCAGCAGACAAACCGGGACAGGGGGTAACACTGAAGCTTTCTTT,CASRQTGTGGNTEAFF
TRBV28,-,TRBJ2-3,TGTGCCAGCAGCCCGACTACCTCGGTTGTGGATACGCAGTATTTT,CASSPTTSVVDTQYF
TRBV4-3,-,TRBJ1-1,TGCGCCAGCAGCCAAGTAGTCAGGGACACTGAAGCTTTCTTT,CASSQVVRDTEAFF
TRBV19,-,TRBJ2-7,TGTGCCAGTAGTATGGGGCCCTACGAGCAGTACTTC,CASSMGPYEQYF
TRBV11-3,-,TRBJ2-2,TGTGCCAGCAGCTTAGTACCCCACAAGAGGGAACACCGGGGAGCTGTTTTT,CASSLVPHKREHRGAVF
TRBV6-5,-,TRBJ2-7,TGTGCCAGCAGCTCGGCTAGCTTGAGCTCCTACGAGCAGTACTTC,CASSSASLSSYEQYF
TRBV9,-,TRBJ2-3,TGTGCCAGCAGCGCCCCGTTGGCGACTAGCACAGATACGCAGTATTTT,CASSAPLATSTDTQYF
TRBV28,-,TRBJ1-4,TGTGCCAGCAGTTCCGCCCCAGGGGCAGGGAAAGAAAAACTGTTTTTT,CASSSAPGAGKEKLFF
TRBV9,-,TRBJ1-1,TGTGCCAGCAGCCCTAGGGGTGGCACTGAAGCTTTCTTT,CASSPRGGTEAFF
TRBV6-1,TRBD1,TRBJ1-5,TGTGCCAGCAGTGAAACGACAGGGACTGGCCAGCCCCAGCATTTT,CASSETTGTGQPQHF
TRBV5-1,-,TRBJ1-1,TGCGCCAGCAGCTTGGGGGGGGGCGCTGGCACTGAAGCTTTCTTT,CASSLGGGAGTEAFF
TRBV11-3,-,TRBJ2-3,TGTGCCAGCAGCCGGGGTTCTAGCACAGATACGCAGTATTTT,CASSRGSSTDTQYF
TRBV5-4,TRBD2,TRBJ2-2,TGTGCCAGCAGCCAAGGACTAGCGGGAGTGATCGGGGAGCTGTTTTTT,CASSQGLAGVIGELFF
TRBV7-3,TRBD2,TRBJ2-7,TGTGCCAGCAGCTTTACTAGCGGGGCAGCTTTTATTCTCTACGAGCAGTACTTC,CASSFTSGAAFILYEQYF
TRBV7-2,TRBD2,TRBJ2-3,TGTGCCAGCAGCCCCTCGGCAGCGGGGGTCACAGATACGCAGTATTTT,CASSPSAAGVTDTQYF
TRBV7-3,-,TRBJ2-3,TGTGCCAGCAGCTTACGCGACAGGAAAGATGATACGCAGTATTTT,CASSLRDRKDDTQYF
TRBV23-1,-,TRBJ1-5,TGCGCCAGCAGTCAATTGGACAGAGACCCTAGCAATCAGCCCCAGCATTTT,CASSQLDRDPSNQPQHF
TRBV19,-,TRBJ2-3,TGTGCCAGTAGTATAGCCGGGACTGCCACAGATACGCAGTATTTT,CASSIAGTATDTQYF
TRBV20-1,-,TRBJ2-5,TGCAGTGAACAGACACAAGAGACCCAGTACTTC,CSEQTQETQYF
TRBV7-8,TRBD1,TRBJ2-7,TGTGCCAGCAGCCCGAATGGACAGGTCTACGAGCAGTACTTC,CASSPNGQVYEQYF
TRBV19,TRBD1,TRBJ2-2,TGTGCCAGTAGCAGACAGGGACCCACCGGGGAGCTGTTTTTT,CASSRQGPTGELFF
TRBV14,TRBD2,TRBJ2-3,TGTGCCAGCAGCCTTCTAGCGGGAGTTGCAGATACGCAGTATTTT,CASSLLAGVADTQYF
TRBV5-4,-,TRBJ2-2,TGTGCCAGCAGCTCGCCTGACCTTACGCGGACAGACACCGGGGAGCTGTTTTTT,CASSSPDLTRTDTGELFF
TRBV6-1,TRBD1,TRBJ2-7,TGTGCCAGCAGTGTCGGGACAGGGGCCTACGAGCAGTACTTC,CASSVGTGAYEQYF
TRBV6-6,-,TRBJ2-2,TGTGCCAGCAGTTACTCGGGGGGTGCCGGGGAGCTGTTTTTT,CASSYSGGAGELFF
TRBV28,-,TRBJ1-5,TGTGCCAGCAGTTTAGCGGGGAGAAGAAGACAGCCCCAGCATTTT,CASSLAGRRRQPQHF
TRBV6-5,TRBD1,TRBJ1-2,TGTGCCACCTTTCGACCCGGGACAGGGGCGGATGGCTACACCTTC,CATFRPGTGADGYTF
TRBV6-1,TRBD1,TRBJ2-3,TGTGCCAGCCGACAGGGGTATAACACAGATACGCAGTATTTT,CASRQGYNTDTQYF
TRBV11-2,-,TRBJ1-2,TGTGCCAGCAGCTTAGGTAGCGCTGCAACCTATGGCTACACCTTC,CASSLGSAATYGYTF
TRBV27,TRBD1,TRBJ1-4,TGTGCCAGCAGTTTAGGACAGGGGAGGGCTAATGAAAAACTGTTTTTT,CASSLGQGRANEKLFF
TRBV6-5,TRBD2,TRBJ2-7,TGTGCCAGCAGCTTAGCGGGAGGGTCCCACGAGCAGTACTTC,CASSLAGGSHEQYF
TRBV18,-,TRBJ1-1,TGTGCCAGCTCACCAACGACAGGAGTAGAAGCTTTCTTT,CASSPTTGVEAFF
TRBV11-2,-,TRBJ2-1,TGTGCCAGCAGCTTATTCCTGCGGAGCTCCTACAATGAGCAGTTCTTC,CASSLFLRSSYNEQFF
TRBV18,-,TRBJ2-5,TGTGCCAGCTCACCCCTGGCGGGGTTTCAAGAGACCCAGTACTTC,CASSPLAGFQETQYF
TRBV27,-,TRBJ2-5,TGTGCCAGCAGTCCCCGACGGGGGACCGGTGAGACCCAGTACTTC,CASSPRRGTGETQYF
TRBV19,-,TRBJ2-7,TGTGCCAGTAGTATTAGAGTTTTGGGGACATACTCCTACGAGCAGTACTTC,CASSIRVLGTYSYEQYF
TRBV7-2,-,TRBJ1-1,TGTGCCAGCAGCTTAGAGTCCAGGGCAGGTGAAGCTTTCTTT,CASSLESRAGEAFF
TRBV6-5,TRBD2,TRBJ2-1,TGTGCCAGCAGTTACCTACTAGCGGACAATGAGCAGTTCTTC,CASSYLLADNEQFF
TRBV28,TRBD1,TRBJ2-5,TGTGCCAGCAGTTTCCCCCGACAGGGCGTCGGGGAGACCCAGTACTTC,CASSFPRQGVGETQYF
TRBV4-1,-,TRBJ2-1,TGCGCCAGCAGCCGTAGCGGGACAGCGTACAATGAGCAGTTCTTC,CASSRSGTAYNEQFF
TRBV30,-,TRBJ2-6,TGTGCCTGGAGAGGGACTTCTGGGGCCAACGTCCTGACTTTC,CAWRGTSGANVLTF
TRBV5-1,TRBD1,TRBJ2-7,TGCGCCAGCAGCACAACCAGACAGGGGCATTCCTACGAGCAGTACTTC,CASSTTRQGHSYEQYF
TRBV23-1,-,TRBJ2-7,TGCGCCAGCACCGGTCGGTCCTACGAGCAGTACTTC,CASTGRSYEQYF
TRBV27,TRBD2,TRBJ2-2,TGTGCCAGCAGTCCCCCCGGGACTAGCGGGAGCCGGAACACCGGGGAGCTGTTTTTT,CASSPPGTSGSRNTGELFF
TRBV2,-,TRBJ2-7,TGTGCCAGCAGTGAAGCCAGGGCCGAGCAGTACTTC,CASSEARAEQYF
TRBV15,-,TRBJ1-4,TGTGCCACCAGCAGAGACAGGGAAGGAAAACTGTTTTTT,CATSRDREGKLFF
TRBV30,-,TRBJ2-1,TGTGCCTGGAGTGCCGGTCCCTCCTACAATGAGCAGTTCTTC,CAWSAGPSYNEQFF
TRBV12-5,TRBD1,TRBJ2-5,TGTGCTAGTGGTGAGGGGGCGACACACCAAGAGACCCAGTACTTC,CASGEGATHQETQYF
TRBV6-4,-,TRBJ1-6,TGTGCCAGCAGTGACTCCCTTAATTCACCCCTCCACTTT,CASSDSLNSPLHF
TRBV6-5,TRBD2,TRBJ2-5,TGTGCCAGCAGTTACAGGACTAGCGGGGAGACCCAGTACTTC,CASSYRTSGETQYF
TRBV19,TRBD1,TRBJ2-7,TGTGCCAGTAGTACCCCGACAGGGTTGGGCAACTACGAGCAGTACTTC,CASSTPTGLGNYEQYF
TRBV25-1,-,TRBJ2-2,TGTGCCAGCAGTGAATTTAGGCAGGGAATTAACACCGGGGAGCTGTTTTTT,CASSEFRQGINTGELFF
TRBV6-6,-,TRBJ1-1,TGTGCCAGCAGTTATGCGGACAATGAAGCTTTCTTT,CASSYADNEAFF
TRBV13,-,TRBJ1-5,TGTGCCAGCAGCTTAGGAACAGGCAGAAATCAGCCCCAGCATTTT,CASSLGTGRNQPQHF
TRBV4-1,TRBD1,TRBJ1-1,TGCGCCAGCAGCCAAGAGATCCGCAGGGGGTTATTCACTGAAGCTTTCTTT,CASSQEIRRGLFTEAFF
TRBV5-4,TRBD2,TRBJ2-1,TGTGCCAGCAGCGGAGGGAGCGGGAGCTCCTACAATGAGCAGTTCTTC,CASSGGSGSSYNEQFF
TRBV30,-,TRBJ1-4,TGTGCCTGGAGGGCGGACACAAATGAAAAACTGTTTTTT,CAWRADTNEKLFF